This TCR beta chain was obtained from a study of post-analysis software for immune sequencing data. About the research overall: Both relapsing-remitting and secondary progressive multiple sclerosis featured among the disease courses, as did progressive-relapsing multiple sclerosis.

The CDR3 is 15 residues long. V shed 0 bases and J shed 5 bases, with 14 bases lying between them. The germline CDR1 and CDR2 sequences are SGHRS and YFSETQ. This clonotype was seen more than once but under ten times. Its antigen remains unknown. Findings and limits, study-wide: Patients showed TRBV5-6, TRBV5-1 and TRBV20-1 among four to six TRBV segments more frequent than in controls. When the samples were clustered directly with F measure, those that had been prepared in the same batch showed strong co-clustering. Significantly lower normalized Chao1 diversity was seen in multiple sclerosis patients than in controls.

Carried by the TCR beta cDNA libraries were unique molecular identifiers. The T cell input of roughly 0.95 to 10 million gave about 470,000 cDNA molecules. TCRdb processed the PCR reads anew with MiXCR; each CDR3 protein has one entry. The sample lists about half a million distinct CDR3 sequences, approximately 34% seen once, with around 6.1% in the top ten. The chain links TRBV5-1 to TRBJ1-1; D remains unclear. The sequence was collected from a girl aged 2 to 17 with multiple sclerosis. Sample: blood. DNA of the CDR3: TGCGCCAGCAGCTTGGCCTTGGGGATCGGGACTGAAGCTTTCTTT. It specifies CASSLALGIGTEAFF.